One T cell receptor beta chain is described in this entry. Its specificity is not known. The repertoire was sequenced with immunoSEQ multiplex PCR; TCRdb's copy has only in-frame clones and lacks some. The sample lists around 130,000 clones; 90% to 95% were seen once. The data originate from a study of T cell responses to AZD1222 COVID-19 vaccine. Overall study findings and caveats: Along spike, vaccine-associated CD4 TCRs were found throughout, with dominance at 160-218 and 743-854. Repertoires were collected only later (after the peak T cell response had occurred). Donors in the cohort were predominantly white British and more often female, and clonal diversity was possibly underestimated. Nearly half of unique spike-specific TCRs reportedly avoided B.1.351 and B.1.1.7 mutated regions.

The CDR3 consists of 15 residues. Deletions cut 3 bases from V and 2 bases from J, with 11 bases between. Per germline, CDR1 LNHDA and CDR2 SQIVND (reference sequence). The material sequenced was peripheral blood, taken on day 0 of AZD1222 vaccination. The chain carries TRBV19 and TRBJ1-5; no firm D call. This clonotype was obtained from an adult in good health. The DNA of the CDR3 is TGTGCCAGTAGTATTGGGTTTTTCGGCAATCAGCCCCAGCATTTT. This translates into CASSIGFFGNQPQHF.